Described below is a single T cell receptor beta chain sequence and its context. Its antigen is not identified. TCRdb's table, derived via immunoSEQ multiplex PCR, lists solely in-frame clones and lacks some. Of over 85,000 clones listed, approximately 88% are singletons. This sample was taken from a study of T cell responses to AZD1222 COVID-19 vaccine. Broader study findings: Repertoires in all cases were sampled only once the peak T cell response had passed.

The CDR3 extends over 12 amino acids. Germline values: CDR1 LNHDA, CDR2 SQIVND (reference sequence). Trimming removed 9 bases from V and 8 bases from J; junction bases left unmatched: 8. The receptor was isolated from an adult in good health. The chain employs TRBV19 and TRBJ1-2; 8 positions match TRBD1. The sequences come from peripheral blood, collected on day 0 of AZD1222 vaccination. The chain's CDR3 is CASRGDRSGYTF. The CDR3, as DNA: TGTGCCAGCCGGGGGGACAGGTCCGGCTACACCTTC.